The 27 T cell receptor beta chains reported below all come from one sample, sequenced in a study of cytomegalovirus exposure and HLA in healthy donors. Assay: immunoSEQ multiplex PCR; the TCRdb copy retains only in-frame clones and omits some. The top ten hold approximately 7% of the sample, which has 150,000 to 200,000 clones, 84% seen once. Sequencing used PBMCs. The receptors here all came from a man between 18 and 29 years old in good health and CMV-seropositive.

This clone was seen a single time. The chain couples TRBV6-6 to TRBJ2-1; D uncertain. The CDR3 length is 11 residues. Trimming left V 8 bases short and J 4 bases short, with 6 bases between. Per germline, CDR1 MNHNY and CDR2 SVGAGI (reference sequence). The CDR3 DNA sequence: TGTGCCAGCTCCAATTACAATGAGCAGTTCTTC. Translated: CASSNYNEQFF.

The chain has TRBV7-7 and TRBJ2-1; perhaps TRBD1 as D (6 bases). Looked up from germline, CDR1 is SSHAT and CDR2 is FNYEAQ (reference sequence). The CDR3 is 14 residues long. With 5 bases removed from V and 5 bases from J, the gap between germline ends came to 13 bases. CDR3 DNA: TGTGCCAGCAGCCGAAGCGGACAGAACAATGAGCAGTTCTTC. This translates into CASSRSGQNNEQFF.

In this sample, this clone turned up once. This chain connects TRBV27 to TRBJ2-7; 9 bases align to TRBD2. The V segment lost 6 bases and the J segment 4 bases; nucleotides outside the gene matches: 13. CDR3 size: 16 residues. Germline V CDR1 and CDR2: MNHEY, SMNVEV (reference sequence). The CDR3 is CASSTALSGSGYEQYF. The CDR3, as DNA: TGTGCCAGCAGCACCGCTCTTAGCGGGAGTGGTTACGAGCAGTACTTC.

The CDR3 loop is CAWSLVGRATGELFF. CDR3 in DNA: TGTGCCTGGAGTTTAGTCGGGAGGGCCACCGGGGAGCTGTTTTTT. The chain uses TRBV30 and TRBJ2-2; 8 nucleotides line up with TRBD2. From germline, CDR1 is GTSNPN and CDR2 SVGIG (reference sequence). V lost 2 bases to trimming and J lost 4 bases; unmatched junction nucleotides: 6. The CDR3 extends over 15 amino acids. Full variable domain (missing parts from reference TRBV30 and TRBJ2-2): SQTIHQWPATLVQPVGSPLSLECTVEGTSNPNLYWYRQAAGRGLQLLFYSVGIGQISSEVPQNLSASRPQDRQFILSSKKLLLSDSGFYLCAWSLVGRATGELFFGEGSRLTVL.

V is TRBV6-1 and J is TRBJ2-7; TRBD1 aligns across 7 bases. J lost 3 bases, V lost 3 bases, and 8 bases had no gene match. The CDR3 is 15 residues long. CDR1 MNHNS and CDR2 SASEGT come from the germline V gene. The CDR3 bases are TGTGCCAGCAGTGACCGACAGGGTGGAAACTACGAGCAGTACTTC. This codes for CASSDRQGGNYEQYF.

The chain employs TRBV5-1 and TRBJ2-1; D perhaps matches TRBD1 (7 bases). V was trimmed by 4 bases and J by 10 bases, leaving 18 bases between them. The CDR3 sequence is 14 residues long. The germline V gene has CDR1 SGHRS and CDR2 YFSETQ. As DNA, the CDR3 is TGCGCCAGCAGCCGAATCCAGGAGGGGGCGGAGCAGTTCTTC. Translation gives CASSRIQEGAEQFF.

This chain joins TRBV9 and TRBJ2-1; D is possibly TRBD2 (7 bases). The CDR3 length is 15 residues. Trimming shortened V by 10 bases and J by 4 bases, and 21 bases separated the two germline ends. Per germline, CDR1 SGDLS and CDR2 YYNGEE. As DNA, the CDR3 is TGTGCCTCAAGCGTAGGGGGGGACCTATACAATGAGCAGTTCTTC. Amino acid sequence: CASSVGGDLYNEQFF.

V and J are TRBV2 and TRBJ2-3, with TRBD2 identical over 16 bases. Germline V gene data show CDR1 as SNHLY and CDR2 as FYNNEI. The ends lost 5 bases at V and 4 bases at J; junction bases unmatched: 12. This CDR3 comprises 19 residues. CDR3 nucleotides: TGTGCCAGCAGTCCCAGTCCCGGGACTAGCGGGAGGGATGCAGATACGCAGTATTTT. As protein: CASSPSPGTSGRDADTQYF.

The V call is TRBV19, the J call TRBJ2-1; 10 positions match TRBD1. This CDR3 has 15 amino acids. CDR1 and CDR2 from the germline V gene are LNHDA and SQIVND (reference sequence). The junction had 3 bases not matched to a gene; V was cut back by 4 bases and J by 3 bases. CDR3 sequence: CASSTRTGGYNEQFF. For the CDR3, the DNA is TGTGCCAGTAGTACGAGGACAGGGGGCTACAATGAGCAGTTCTTC.

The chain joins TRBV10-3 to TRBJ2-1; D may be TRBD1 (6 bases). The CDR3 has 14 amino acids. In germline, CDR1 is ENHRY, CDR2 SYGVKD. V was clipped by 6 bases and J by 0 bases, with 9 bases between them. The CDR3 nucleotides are TGTGCCATCAGCGGACAGAGCTCCTACAATGAGCAGTTCTTC. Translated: CAISGQSSYNEQFF.

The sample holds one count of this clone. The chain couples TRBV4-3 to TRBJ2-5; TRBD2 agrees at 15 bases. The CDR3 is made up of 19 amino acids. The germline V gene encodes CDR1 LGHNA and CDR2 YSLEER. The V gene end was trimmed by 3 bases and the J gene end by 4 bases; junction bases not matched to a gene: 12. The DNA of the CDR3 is TGCGCCAGCAGCCAGGGCGGACTAGCGGGAGGGCCAGGACGAGAGACCCAGTACTTC. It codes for CASSQGGLAGGPGRETQYF.

The CDR3 bases are TGTGCCAGCAGCCCCGAACTTCCGGGACAAAAACTCTACGAGCAGTACTTC. Its protein product is CASSPELPGQKLYEQYF. V gene TRBV5-6 combines with J gene TRBJ2-7; a weak D match, TRBD1 (6 bases). Germline values: CDR1 SGHDT, CDR2 YYEEEE. The CDR3 is 17 amino acids. The V end lost 4 bases, the J end lost 3 bases, and 23 bases lay between the germline ends.

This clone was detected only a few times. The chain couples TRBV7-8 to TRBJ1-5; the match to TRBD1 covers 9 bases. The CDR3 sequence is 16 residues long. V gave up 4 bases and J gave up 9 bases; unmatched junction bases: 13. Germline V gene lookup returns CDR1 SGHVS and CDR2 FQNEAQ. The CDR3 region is CASSSSRDRASRPQHF. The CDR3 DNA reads TGTGCCAGCAGCTCTAGCCGGGACAGGGCCTCTCGGCCCCAGCATTTT.

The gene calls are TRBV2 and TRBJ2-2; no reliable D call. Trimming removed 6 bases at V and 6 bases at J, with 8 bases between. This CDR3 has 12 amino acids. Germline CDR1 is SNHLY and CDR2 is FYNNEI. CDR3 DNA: TGTGCCAGCAGGTTAGATTCCGGGGAGCTGTTTTTT. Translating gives CASRLDSGELFF.

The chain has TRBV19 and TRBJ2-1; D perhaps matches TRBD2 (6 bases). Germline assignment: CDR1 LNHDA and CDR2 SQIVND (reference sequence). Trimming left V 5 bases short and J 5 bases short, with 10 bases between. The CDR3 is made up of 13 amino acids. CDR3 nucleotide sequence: TGTGCCAGTAGTCGGGGGTTAAACAATGAGCAGTTCTTC. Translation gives CASSRGLNNEQFF.

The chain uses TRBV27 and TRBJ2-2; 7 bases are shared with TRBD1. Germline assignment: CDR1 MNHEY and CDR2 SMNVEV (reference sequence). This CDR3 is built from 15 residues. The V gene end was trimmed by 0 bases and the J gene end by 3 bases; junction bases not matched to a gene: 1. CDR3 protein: CASSLSGQYTGELFF. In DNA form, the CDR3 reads TGTGCCAGCAGTTTATCGGGACAGTACACCGGGGAGCTGTTTTTT.

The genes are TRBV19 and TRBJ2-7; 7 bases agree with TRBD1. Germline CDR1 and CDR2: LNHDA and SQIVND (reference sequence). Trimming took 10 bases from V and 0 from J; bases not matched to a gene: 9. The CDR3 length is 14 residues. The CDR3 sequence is CATRLGTDSYEQYF. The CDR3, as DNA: TGTGCCACCCGGTTGGGGACAGACTCCTACGAGCAGTACTTC.

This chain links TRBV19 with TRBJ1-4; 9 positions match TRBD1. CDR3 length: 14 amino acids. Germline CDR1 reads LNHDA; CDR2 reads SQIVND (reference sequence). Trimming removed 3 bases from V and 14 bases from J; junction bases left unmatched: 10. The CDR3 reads CASSIPKQGASLFF. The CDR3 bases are TGTGCCAGTAGTATCCCAAAACAGGGGGCGAGTCTGTTTTTT.

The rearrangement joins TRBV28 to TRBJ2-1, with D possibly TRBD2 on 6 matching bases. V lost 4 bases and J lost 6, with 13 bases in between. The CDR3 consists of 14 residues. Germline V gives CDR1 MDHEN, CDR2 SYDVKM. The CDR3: CASSSGLGRNEQFF. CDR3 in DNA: TGTGCCAGCAGTTCGGGACTCGGACGCAATGAGCAGTTCTTC.

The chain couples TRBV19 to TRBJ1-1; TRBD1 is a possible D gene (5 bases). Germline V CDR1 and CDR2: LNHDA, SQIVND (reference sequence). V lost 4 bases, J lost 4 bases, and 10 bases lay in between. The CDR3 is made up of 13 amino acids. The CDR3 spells CASSRTSPTEAFF. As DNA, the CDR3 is TGTGCCAGTAGTAGGACAAGCCCCACTGAAGCTTTCTTT.

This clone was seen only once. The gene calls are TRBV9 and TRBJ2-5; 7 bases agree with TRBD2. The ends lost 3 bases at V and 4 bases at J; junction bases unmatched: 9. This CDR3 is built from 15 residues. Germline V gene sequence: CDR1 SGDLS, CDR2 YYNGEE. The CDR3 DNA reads TGTGCCAGCAGCGACGTGGGAGGGAACCTAGAGACCCAGTACTTC. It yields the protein CASSDVGGNLETQYF.

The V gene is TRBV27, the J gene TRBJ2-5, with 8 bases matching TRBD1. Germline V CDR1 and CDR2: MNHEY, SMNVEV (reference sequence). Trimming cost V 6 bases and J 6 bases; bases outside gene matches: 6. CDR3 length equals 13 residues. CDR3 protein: CASRVTGEQTQYF. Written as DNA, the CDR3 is TGTGCCAGCAGGGTGACAGGGGAACAGACCCAGTACTTC.

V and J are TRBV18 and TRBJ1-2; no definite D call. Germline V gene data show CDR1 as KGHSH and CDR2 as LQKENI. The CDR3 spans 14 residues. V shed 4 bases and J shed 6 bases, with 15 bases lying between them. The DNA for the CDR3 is TGTGCCAGCTCACAGTCAGGAAACTCGGATGGCTACACCTTC. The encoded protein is CASSQSGNSDGYTF.

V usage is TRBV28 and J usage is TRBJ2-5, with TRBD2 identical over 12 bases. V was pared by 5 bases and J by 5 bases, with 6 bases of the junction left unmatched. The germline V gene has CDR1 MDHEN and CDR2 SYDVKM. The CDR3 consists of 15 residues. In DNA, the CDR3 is TGTGCCAGCAGTCCCCGACTAGCGGGAGAGGAGACCCAGTACTTC. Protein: CASSPRLAGEETQYF.

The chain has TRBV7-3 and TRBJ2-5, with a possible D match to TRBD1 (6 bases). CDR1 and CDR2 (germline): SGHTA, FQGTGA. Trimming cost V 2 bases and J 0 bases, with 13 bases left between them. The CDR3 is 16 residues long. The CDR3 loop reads CASSLGDTLYQETQYF. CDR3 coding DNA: TGTGCCAGCAGCTTAGGGGACACCCTGTACCAAGAGACCCAGTACTTC.

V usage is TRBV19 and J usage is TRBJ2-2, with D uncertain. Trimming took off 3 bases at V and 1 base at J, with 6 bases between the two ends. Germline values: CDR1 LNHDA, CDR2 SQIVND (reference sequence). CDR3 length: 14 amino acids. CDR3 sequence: CASSIPGNTGELFF. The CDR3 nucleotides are TGTGCCAGTAGTATCCCAGGGAACACCGGGGAGCTGTTTTTT. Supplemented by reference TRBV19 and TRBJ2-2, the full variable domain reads DGGITQSPKYLFRKEGQNVTLSCEQNLNHDAMYWYRQDPGQGLRLIYYSQIVNDFQKGDIAEGYSVSREKKESFPLTVTSAQKNPTAFYLCASSIPGNTGELFFGEGSRLTVL.

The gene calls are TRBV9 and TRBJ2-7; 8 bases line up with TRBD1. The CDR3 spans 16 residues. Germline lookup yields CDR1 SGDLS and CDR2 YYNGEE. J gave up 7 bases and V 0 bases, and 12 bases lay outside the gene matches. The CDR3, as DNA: TGTGCCAGCAGCGTAGCTCCTGCCTCAGGGGGCGCGGAGCAGTACTTC. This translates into CASSVAPASGGAEQYF.